This TCR beta chain was retrieved from a study of shared clonotypes between healthy human individuals. Original processing methods: As immunoSEQ supplied junction-only sequences (without quality scores), filtering differed. Method: immunoSEQ multiplex PCR; TCRdb's copy keeps in-frame clones and lacks some. That table furnishes V, J and clone size, whereas the DNA furnished D and trimming. This table has about half a million clones, about four fifths appearing once. There are 16 residues in the CDR3. Germline assignment: CDR1 SGHRS and CDR2 YFSETQ. The V gene end was trimmed by 4 bases and the J gene end by 7 bases; junction bases not matched to a gene: 12.

The clonotype comes from a woman aged 40 to 50 in good health. Some clones in this sample may be carry-over from other donors' samples. The sample was PBMCs. This chain uses TRBV5-1 with TRBJ2-5, with 11 bases lining up with TRBD2. The CDR3 sequence: CASSIAGGPGGGTQYF. The CDR3 DNA sequence: TGCGCCAGCAGCATAGCGGGAGGGCCGGGAGGCGGGACCCAGTACTTC.